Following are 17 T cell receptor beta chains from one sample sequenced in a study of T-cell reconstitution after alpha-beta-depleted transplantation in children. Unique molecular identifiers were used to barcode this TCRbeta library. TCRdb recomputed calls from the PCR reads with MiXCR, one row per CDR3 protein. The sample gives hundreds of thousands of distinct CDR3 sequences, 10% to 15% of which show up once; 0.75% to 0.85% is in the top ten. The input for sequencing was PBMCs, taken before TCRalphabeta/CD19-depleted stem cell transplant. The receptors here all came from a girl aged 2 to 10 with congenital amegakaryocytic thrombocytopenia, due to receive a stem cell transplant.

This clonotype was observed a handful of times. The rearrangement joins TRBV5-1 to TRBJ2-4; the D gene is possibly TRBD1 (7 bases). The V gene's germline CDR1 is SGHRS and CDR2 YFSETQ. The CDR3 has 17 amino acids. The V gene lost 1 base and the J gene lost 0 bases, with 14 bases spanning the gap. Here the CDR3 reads CASSLWRDSLAKNIQYF. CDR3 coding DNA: TGCGCCAGCAGCTTGTGGCGGGACAGCTTAGCCAAAAACATTCAGTACTTC.

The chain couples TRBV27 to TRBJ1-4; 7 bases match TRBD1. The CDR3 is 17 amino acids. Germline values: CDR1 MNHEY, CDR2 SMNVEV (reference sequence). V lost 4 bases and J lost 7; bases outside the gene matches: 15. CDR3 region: CASSYTTGTEAFEKLFF. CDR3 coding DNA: TGTGCCAGCAGTTACACTACCGGGACAGAGGCTTTTGAAAAACTGTTTTTT.

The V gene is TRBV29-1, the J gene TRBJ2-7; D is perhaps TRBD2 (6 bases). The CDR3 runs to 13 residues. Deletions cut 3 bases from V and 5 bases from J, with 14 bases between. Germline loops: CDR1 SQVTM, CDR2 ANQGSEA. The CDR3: CSVDPGGYDEQYF. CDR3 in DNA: TGCAGCGTTGACCCTGGGGGGTACGACGAGCAGTACTTC.

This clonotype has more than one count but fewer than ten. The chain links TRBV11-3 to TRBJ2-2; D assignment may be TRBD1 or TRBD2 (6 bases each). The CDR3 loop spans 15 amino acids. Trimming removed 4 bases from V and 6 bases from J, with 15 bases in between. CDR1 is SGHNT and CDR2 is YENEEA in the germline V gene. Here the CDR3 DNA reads TGTGCCAGCAGCTCACAGGGAGGACTTTCCGGGGAGCTGTTTTTT. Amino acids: CASSSQGGLSGELFF.

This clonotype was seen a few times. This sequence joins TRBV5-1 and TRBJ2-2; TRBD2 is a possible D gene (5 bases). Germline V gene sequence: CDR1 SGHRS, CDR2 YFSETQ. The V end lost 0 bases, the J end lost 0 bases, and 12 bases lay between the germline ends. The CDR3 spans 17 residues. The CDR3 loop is CASSLAPLVSNTGELFF. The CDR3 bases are TGCGCCAGCAGCTTGGCCCCACTAGTGTCGAACACCGGGGAGCTGTTTTTT.

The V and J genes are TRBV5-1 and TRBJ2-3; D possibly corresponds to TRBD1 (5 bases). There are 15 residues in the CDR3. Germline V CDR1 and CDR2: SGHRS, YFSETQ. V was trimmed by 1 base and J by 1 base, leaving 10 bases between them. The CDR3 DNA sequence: TGCGCCAGCAGCTTGTCTCGCAGGGGCACAGATACGCAGTATTTT. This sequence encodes CASSLSRRGTDTQYF.

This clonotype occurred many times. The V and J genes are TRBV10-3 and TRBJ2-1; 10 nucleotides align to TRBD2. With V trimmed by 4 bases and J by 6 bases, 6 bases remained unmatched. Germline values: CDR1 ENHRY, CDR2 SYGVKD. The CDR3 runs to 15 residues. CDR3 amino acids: CAISVTGTSANEQFF. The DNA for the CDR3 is TGTGCCATCAGTGTTACCGGGACTAGCGCCAATGAGCAGTTCTTC.

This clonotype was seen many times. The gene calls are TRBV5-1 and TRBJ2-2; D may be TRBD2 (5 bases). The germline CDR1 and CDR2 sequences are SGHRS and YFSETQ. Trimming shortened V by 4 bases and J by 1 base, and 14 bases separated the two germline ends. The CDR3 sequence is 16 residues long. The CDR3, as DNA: TGCGCCAGCAGCCGTGGAGTGGGAGAGAACACCGGGGAGCTGTTTTTT. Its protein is CASSRGVGENTGELFF.

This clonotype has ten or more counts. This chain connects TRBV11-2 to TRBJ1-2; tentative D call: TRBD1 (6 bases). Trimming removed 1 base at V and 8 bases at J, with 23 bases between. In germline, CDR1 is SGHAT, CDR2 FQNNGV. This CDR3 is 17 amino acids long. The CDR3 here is CASSLGFTGGRRGGYTF. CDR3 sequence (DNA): TGTGCCAGCAGCTTAGGGTTTACGGGGGGCCGCAGAGGAGGCTACACCTTC.

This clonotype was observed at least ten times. CDR3 sequence: CASSFFREYYNEQFF. DNA of the CDR3: TGTGCCAGCAGTTTTTTTCGGGAGTACTACAATGAGCAGTTCTTC. The chain uses TRBV12-3 or TRBV12-4 and TRBJ2-1, with D maybe TRBD2 (6 bases). V lost 3 bases to trimming and J lost 3 bases, with 12 bases between them. CDR3 size: 15 residues.

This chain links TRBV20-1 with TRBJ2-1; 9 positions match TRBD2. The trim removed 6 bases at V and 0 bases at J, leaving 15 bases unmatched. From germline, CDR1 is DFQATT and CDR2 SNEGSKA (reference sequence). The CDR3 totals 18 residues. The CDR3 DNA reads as TGCAGTGCCAAGTGGGCGGGAGGGCCCTCAGGCTCCTACAATGAGCAGTTCTTC. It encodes CSAKWAGGPSGSYNEQFF.

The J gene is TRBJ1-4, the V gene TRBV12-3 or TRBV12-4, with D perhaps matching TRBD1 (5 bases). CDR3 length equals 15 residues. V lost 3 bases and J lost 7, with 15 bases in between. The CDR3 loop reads CASSLLGPTSEKLFF. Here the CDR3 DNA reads TGTGCCAGCAGTTTGTTGGGGCCAACCAGTGAAAAACTGTTTTTT.

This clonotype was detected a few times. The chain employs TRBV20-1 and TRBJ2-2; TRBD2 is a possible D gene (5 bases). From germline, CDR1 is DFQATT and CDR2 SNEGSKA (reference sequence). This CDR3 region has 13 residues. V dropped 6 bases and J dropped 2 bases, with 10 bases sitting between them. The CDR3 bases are TGCAGTGCCCGGGATAGAAACACCGGGGAGCTGTTTTTT. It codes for CSARDRNTGELFF.

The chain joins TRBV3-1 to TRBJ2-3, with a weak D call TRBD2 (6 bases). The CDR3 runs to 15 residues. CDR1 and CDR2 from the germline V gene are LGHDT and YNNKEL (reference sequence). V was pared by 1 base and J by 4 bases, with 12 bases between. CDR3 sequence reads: CASSQGVGGADTQYF. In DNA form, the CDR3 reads TGTGCCAGCAGCCAAGGGGTAGGCGGGGCAGATACGCAGTATTTT.

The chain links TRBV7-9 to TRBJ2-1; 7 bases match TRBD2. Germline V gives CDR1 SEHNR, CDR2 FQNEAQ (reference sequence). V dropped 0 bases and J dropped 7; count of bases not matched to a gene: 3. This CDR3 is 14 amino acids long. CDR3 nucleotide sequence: TGTGCCAGCAGCTTAGCGGGGACTACGAATGAGCAGTTCTTC. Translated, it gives CASSLAGTTNEQFF.

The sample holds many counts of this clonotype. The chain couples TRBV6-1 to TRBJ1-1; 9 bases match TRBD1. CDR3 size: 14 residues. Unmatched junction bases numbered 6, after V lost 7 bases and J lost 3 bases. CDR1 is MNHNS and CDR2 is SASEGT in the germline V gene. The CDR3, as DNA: TGTGCCAGCACCCCGGGACAGGGATACACTGAAGCTTTCTTT. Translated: CASTPGQGYTEAFF.

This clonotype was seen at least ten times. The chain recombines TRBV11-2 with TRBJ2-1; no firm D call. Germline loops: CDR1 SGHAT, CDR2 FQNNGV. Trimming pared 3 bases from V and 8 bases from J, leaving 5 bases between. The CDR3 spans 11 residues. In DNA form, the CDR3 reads TGTGCCAGCAGCTTTACGGATGAGCAGTTCTTC. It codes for CASSFTDEQFF.